This T cell receptor (beta chain) was recovered during a study of Ad26.COV2.S vaccination and SARS-CoV-2 variants. Study-wide context: Intramuscular Ad26.COV2.S at 5x10^10 or 1x10^11 viral particles.

This sample's treatment: about 20 received Ad26.COV2.S at low or high dose, single or two shots; about 5 received placebo; per-sample allocation not given. All samples were drawn on day 63, counting from the first vaccine or placebo injection. The CDR3 extends over 13 amino acids. V lost 6 bases and J lost 5, with 11 bases in between. Germline CDR1 MNHEY, CDR2 SVGAGI. Broader study findings: Individuals receiving vaccine had higher spike-specific TCR breadth than placebo recipients did. Total responses of T cells may have been underestimated by the analyses of TCR breadth and depth.

Some clones are missing from TCRdb's copy, which holds only in-frame ones; the method was immunoSEQ multiplex PCR. The table shows a few hundred thousand clones, with around 87% occurring only once. Regarding this clone: Its antigen remains unknown.

Sequencing used peripheral blood, obtained in a trial of Ad26.COV2.S vaccine versus placebo. The receptor was isolated from a person between 18 and 65 years old who received the Ad26.COV2.S COVID-19 vaccine or a placebo. V is TRBV6-5 and J is TRBJ1-5; D uncertain. The CDR3 coding sequence is TGTGCCAGCAGCGCCGGGATGCATCAGCCCCAGCATTTT. Its translation: CASSAGMHQPQHF.